This is a list of T cell receptor beta chains from one sample in a study of cytomegalovirus exposure and HLA in healthy donors. The assay was immunoSEQ multiplex PCR, and TCRdb's table has in-frame clones only and misses some. The sample holds some 110,000 clones, approximately 79% seen once. The sample consisted of PBMCs. The receptor source for this set is a man aged 30-40 years in good health and CMV-seronegative. CDR3s include the opening cysteine and the closing phenylalanine or tryptophan. The order of the fields is D gene, clone size, J gene, V gene, CDR3 DNA, CDR3 protein. A D gene is named only where the DNA matches it firmly. Not every row has a clone size; where given, it reads once, few, many or a size class.

- once TRBJ1-5 TRBV2 TGTGCCAGCAGTTTGGACAGTGCGCGTACCTATAGCAATCAGCCCCAGCATTTT CASSLDSARTYSNQPQHF
- - TRBJ2-5 TRBV5-1 TGCGTCAGCAGCTTGGAGAGAGAGACCCAGTACTTC CVSSLERETQYF
- - TRBJ2-7 TRBV28 TGTGCCAGCAGTTTAATGACAGTCTCCTACGAGCAGTACTTC CASSLMTVSYEQYF
TRBD1 - TRBJ1-1 TRBV28 TGTGCCAGCAGTCCAGCCCACGAGGGGGCGGGCAAAGCTTTCTTT CASSPAHEGAGKAFF
- - TRBJ1-1 TRBV29-1 TGCAGCTCCCTGGTAACGGTCTCCTTGAGCACTGAAGCTTTCTTT CSSLVTVSLSTEAFF
TRBD1 - TRBJ1-3 TRBV5-1 TGCGCCAGCAGCTTGGCACTCGGGACAGTCTCTGGAAACACCATATATTTT CASSLALGTVSGNTIYF
- - TRBJ2-1 TRBV10-3 TGTGCCATCAGTGTCGTCGCGGGGCCGGTGGGCAATGAGCAGTTCTTC CAISVVAGPVGNEQFF
- - TRBJ2-7 TRBV6-5 TGTGCCAGCAGTTACGAGGGCGAAGGGTCCTACGAGCAGTACTTC CASSYEGEGSYEQYF
TRBD1 few TRBJ1-1 TRBV6-5 TGTGCCAGCAGTTACTTTGGACAGGGTGGGACTGAAGCTTTCTTT CASSYFGQGGTEAFF
TRBD1 - TRBJ1-5 TRBV6-4 TGTGCCAGCAGTGACCCGGTTACAGGGGGAGAGCAGCCCCAGCATTTT CASSDPVTGGEQPQHF
- - TRBJ1-5 TRBV2 TGTGCCAGCAGTGCAAGTTCCCCGGGGGGCAATCAGCCCCAGCATTTT CASSASSPGGNQPQHF
- - TRBJ2-7 TRBV5-6 TGTGCCAGCAGCTTGGTGACAGTTTTGGAGCAGTACTTC CASSLVTVLEQYF
TRBD1 few TRBJ1-4 TRBV2 TGTGCCAGCGCAGGGCAGGGGGCGGCTAATGAAAAACTGTTTTTT CASAGQGAANEKLFF
- - TRBJ1-6 TRBV2 TGTGCCGGTTCGGGGAGGGGTGGGAATTCACCCCTCCACTTT CAGSGRGGNSPLHF
- - TRBJ2-7 TRBV29-1 TGCAGCGTTGTTTACAGCTACGAGCAGTACTTC CSVVYSYEQYF
TRBD2 - TRBJ2-1 TRBV6-1 TGTGCCAGCAGTGAAGCTAGCGGGGGGTACAATGAGCAGTTCTTC CASSEASGGYNEQFF
- - TRBJ2-7 TRBV5-1 TGCGCCAGCAGCTTGGCGGCAGGGGTAACCTACGAGCAGTACTTC CASSLAAGVTYEQYF
TRBD1 - TRBJ1-1 TRBV10-3 TGTGCCATCAGTCCTACAGGGGTTACTGAAGCTTTCTTT CAISPTGVTEAFF
TRBD1 - TRBJ2-7 TRBV30 TGTGCCTGGAGTGTTTATATAGGGACAGGGTATGAGCAGTACTTC CAWSVYIGTGYEQYF
TRBD2 - TRBJ2-7 TRBV4-1 TGCGCCAGCAGCCAAGAGCAGTTTCTAGCGGGATGCGAGCAGTACTTC CASSQEQFLAGCEQYF
- - TRBJ1-6 TRBV7-6 TGTGCCAGCAGCTCAACAGGAAATTCACCCCTCCACTTT CASSSTGNSPLHF
TRBD1 - TRBJ2-7 TRBV5-1 TGCGCCAGCAGCTTGGACTCTTGGGGACAGACATACTCCTACGAGCAGTACTTC CASSLDSWGQTYSYEQYF
- - TRBJ1-2 TRBV9 TGTGCCAGCAGCGTAGCCGCGACGGACTACTATGGCTACACCTTC CASSVAATDYYGYTF
- - TRBJ1-4 TRBV6-5 TGTGCCAGCAGTTACTCTTTTACAGGCCTTAATGAAAAACTGTTTTTT CASSYSFTGLNEKLFF
- - TRBJ1-1 TRBV5-4 TGTGCCAGCAGCTTGGTCGGGGGGGCCAACACTGAAGCTTTCTTT CASSLVGGANTEAFF
TRBD1 - TRBJ1-2 TRBV7-9 TGTGCCAGCAGCGGTGGACAGGGGTACGATGGCTACACCTTC CASSGGQGYDGYTF
- - TRBJ2-3 TRBV18 TGTGCCAGCTCACCACCGACGGCGACGCCGACGGGAGATACGCAGTATTTT CASSPPTATPTGDTQYF
- once TRBJ2-5 TRBV5-4 TGTGCCAGCAGCGAAGAGTACCAAGAGACCCAGTACTTC CASSEEYQETQYF
TRBD1 once TRBJ2-7 TRBV9 TGTGCCAGCAGCGTAAGATCGGGACAGGGGATCTACGAGCAGTACTTC CASSVRSGQGIYEQYF
TRBD1 - TRBJ2-4 TRBV6-5 TGTGCCAGCAGTTCCCGGGACAGGAGGAACATTCAGTACTTC CASSSRDRRNIQYF
TRBD2 - TRBJ2-2 TRBV11-2 TGTGCCAGCAGCTCCTCTAGCGGGGGGGCTTTCGGGGAGCTGTTTTTT CASSSSSGGAFGELFF
TRBD1 - TRBJ1-4 TRBV2 TGTGCCAGCAGTGAAGACAGGGGAACTAATGAAAAACTGTTTTTT CASSEDRGTNEKLFF
TRBD1 - TRBJ1-4 TRBV6-5 TGTGCCAGCAGTTACGCAGGGGGAGTTAATGAAAAACTGTTTTTT CASSYAGGVNEKLFF
TRBD1 - TRBJ1-4 TRBV27 TGTGCCAGCAGTTTAAATTGGGAATCGTACAGGGGGTTATTTGAAAAACTGTTTTTT CASSLNWESYRGLFEKLFF
- - TRBJ2-3 TRBV25-1 TGTGCCAGCAGGATAGAAGGGGGAAATACGCAGTATTTT CASRIEGGNTQYF
TRBD2 - TRBJ2-1 TRBV11-3 TGTGCCAGCAGCTTAGCGGGTAGCGGGTACAATGAGCAGTTCTTC CASSLAGSGYNEQFF
TRBD2 - TRBJ2-7 TRBV27 TGTGCCAGCAGTCCCCGGACTAGCGGGGGTAGGTCTTACGAGCAGTACTTC CASSPRTSGGRSYEQYF
- - TRBJ2-7 TRBV27 TGTGCCAGCAGTTTCGGGGGGCTCCCCTACGAGCAGTACTTC CASSFGGLPYEQYF
- - TRBJ1-4 TRBV19 TGTGCAACTAGCGTAGGGGGGCAAACTAATGAAAAACTGTTTTTT CATSVGGQTNEKLFF
- - TRBJ1-1 TRBV5-6 TGTGCCAGCAGCGCAGGTCAGTGGGAAGCTTTCTTT CASSAGQWEAFF
TRBD1 - TRBJ1-1 TRBV29-1 TGCAGCGTTGGACAACAGGGGGTTGCTACTGAAGCTTTCTTT CSVGQQGVATEAFF
TRBD1 - TRBJ2-5 TRBV7-6 TGTGCCAGCAGCCCAACAGGGGCCCGTGAGACCCAGTACTTC CASSPTGARETQYF
TRBD2 - TRBJ2-5 TRBV5-1 TGCGCCAGCAGCTTGCGGTGGGGGGGACAAGAGACCCAGTACTTC CASSLRWGGQETQYF